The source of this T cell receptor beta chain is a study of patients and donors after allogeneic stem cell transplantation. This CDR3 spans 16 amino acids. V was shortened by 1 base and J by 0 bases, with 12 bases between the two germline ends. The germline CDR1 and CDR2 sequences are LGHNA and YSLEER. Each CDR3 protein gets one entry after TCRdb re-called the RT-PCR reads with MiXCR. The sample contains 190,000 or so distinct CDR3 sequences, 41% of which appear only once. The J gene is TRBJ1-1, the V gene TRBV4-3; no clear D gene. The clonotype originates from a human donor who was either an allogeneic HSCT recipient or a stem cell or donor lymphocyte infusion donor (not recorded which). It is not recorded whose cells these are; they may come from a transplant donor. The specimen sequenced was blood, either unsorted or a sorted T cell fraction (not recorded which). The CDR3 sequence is CASSQGDSRMNTEAFF. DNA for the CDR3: TGCGCCAGCAGCCAAGGGGATAGTCGGATGAACACTGAAGCTTTCTTT.